This T cell receptor beta chain was captured in a study of blood T cell repertoires in COVID-19. Across the whole study: The cDNA or gDNA used as material had been derived from T cells, B-cell-depleted T cells, or PBMCs.

Data came from immunoSEQ multiplex PCR; TCRdb stores just in-frame clones and leaves some out. Here the sample spans 120,000 to 150,000 clones, about nine tenths being singletons. The V end was cut by 2 bases, the J end by 3 bases, with 10 bases between. The CDR3 length is 14 residues. Looked up from germline, CDR1 is KGHSH and CDR2 is LQKENI. This receptor was obtained from an elderly man with acute or convalescent COVID-19. The gene calls are TRBV18 and TRBJ2-5; D is perhaps TRBD1 (5 bases). The sample was peripheral blood. In nucleotides, the CDR3 is TGTGCCAGCTCACCAGATTTCAGGGAAGAGACCCAGTACTTC. It encodes CASSPDFREETQYF.